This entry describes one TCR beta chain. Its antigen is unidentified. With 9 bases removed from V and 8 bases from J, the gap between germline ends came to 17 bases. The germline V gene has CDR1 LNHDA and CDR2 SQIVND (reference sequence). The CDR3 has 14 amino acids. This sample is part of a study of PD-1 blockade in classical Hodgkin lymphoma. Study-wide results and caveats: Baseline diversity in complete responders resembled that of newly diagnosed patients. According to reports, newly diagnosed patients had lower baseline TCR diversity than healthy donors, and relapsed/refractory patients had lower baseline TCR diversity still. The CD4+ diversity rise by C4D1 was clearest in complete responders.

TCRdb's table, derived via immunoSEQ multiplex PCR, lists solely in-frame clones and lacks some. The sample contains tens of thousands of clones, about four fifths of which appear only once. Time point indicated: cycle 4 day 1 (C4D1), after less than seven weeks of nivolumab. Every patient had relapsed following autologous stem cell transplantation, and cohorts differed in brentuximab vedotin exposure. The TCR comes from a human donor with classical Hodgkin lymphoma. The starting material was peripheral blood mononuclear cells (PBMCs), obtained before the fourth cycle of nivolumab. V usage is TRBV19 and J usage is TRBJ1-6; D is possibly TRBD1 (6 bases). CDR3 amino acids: CASGGGLRDSPLHF. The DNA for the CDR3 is TGTGCCAGCGGGGGCGGTCTCAGGGATTCACCCCTCCACTTT. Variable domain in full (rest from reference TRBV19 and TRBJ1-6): DGGITQSPKYLFRKEGQNVTLSCEQNLNHDAMYWYRQDPGQGLRLIYYSQIVNDFQKGDIAEGYSVSREKKESFPLTVTSAQKNPTAFYLCASGGGLRDSPLHFGNGTRLTVT.